This T cell receptor (beta chain) was recovered during a study of shared clonotypes between healthy human individuals. The data were produced by immunoSEQ multiplex PCR, yet TCRdb's version contains in-frame clones alone and is incomplete. The sample lists approximately 700,000 clones, around 78% occurring once. This clone was recorded a few times. The clonotype was recovered from a young woman in good health. Source material: memory CD4+ T cells sorted from blood. Subset described: CD45RA-negative fraction.

The CDR3 reads CASSTTGSNSPLHF. The CDR3 DNA reads as TGTGCCAGCAGCACGACAGGATCTAATTCACCCCTCCACTTT. The rearrangement uses TRBV9 and TRBJ1-6; D is possibly TRBD1 (6 bases). Germline loops: CDR1 SGDLS, CDR2 YYNGEE. The V end lost 4 bases, the J end lost 6 bases, and 11 bases lay between the germline ends. The CDR3 runs to 14 residues.